The clone carrying this TCR beta chain was picked up one time. Its specificity is not known. The authors reverse transcribed all of the isolated RNA, so sequencing captured expressed TCRB transcripts. Data came from immunoSEQ multiplex PCR; TCRdb stores just in-frame clones and leaves some out. This table has roughly 290,000 clones, over 14% appearing once. Trimming removed 7 bases at V and 7 bases at J, with 19 bases between. The CDR3 runs to 14 residues. Germline V gene sequence: CDR1 MNHEY, CDR2 SVGAGI. The data are from a study of beta chain features in type 1 diabetes. Study-wide background: Patients and healthy donors were similar in age, gender and cell yields.

Whole-study results and caveats: Shorter TCRB CDR3s, moderately but significantly so, were found in Type 1 diabetes patients in all four CD4+ subsets.

Sequencing used naive CD4+ T cells from blood. The rearrangement uses TRBV6-5 and TRBJ1-1; a weak D match, TRBD1 (5 bases). The origin of this receptor is a young man with type 1 diabetes. CDR3 loop: CASIRRPGKGEAFF. In DNA, the CDR3 is TGTGCCAGCATTCGAAGACCAGGGAAGGGTGAAGCTTTCTTT.